The 5 T cell receptor beta chains presented below share a single source sample, sequenced in a study of blood T cell repertoires in COVID-19. Repertoires were generated with immunoSEQ multiplex PCR, while TCRdb's copy carries only in-frame clones and drops some. The table includes approximately 150,000 clones, more than 70% detected once. Sequenced sample: peripheral blood. These receptors were taken from a woman between 50 and 59 years old with acute or convalescent COVID-19.

The chain combines TRBV3-1 (or the pseudogene TRBV3-2) with TRBJ2-7; a possible D gene is TRBD1 (6 bases). Trimming left V 3 bases short and J 6 bases short, with 12 bases between. The CDR3 extends over 13 amino acids. Looked up from germline, CDR1 is LGHDT and CDR2 is YNNKEL (reference sequence). CDR3 region: CASSHEQGREQYF. The DNA for the CDR3 is TGTGCCAGCAGCCACGAACAGGGACGCGAGCAGTACTTC.

The genes are TRBV28 and TRBJ2-3; tentative D call: TRBD2 (5 bases). Trimming left V 3 bases short and J 8 bases short, with 9 bases between. This CDR3 region has 12 residues. Looked up from germline, CDR1 is MDHEN and CDR2 is SYDVKM. In DNA, the CDR3 is TGTGCCAGCAGTTTTGTACGGGGTACGCAGTATTTT. Protein product: CASSFVRGTQYF.

J is TRBJ1-5 and V is TRBV2; 10 bases map to TRBD1. The germline V gene encodes CDR1 SNHLY and CDR2 FYNNEI. The length of the CDR3 is 15 residues. V trimming: 6 bases; J trimming: 6 bases; junction bases outside the gene matches: 8. The CDR3: CASRGGTGEAQPQHF. The DNA for the CDR3 is TGTGCCAGCAGGGGTGGGACAGGGGAAGCTCAGCCCCAGCATTTT.

The J gene is TRBJ2-2, the V gene TRBV27, with 9 bases lining up with TRBD1. CDR1 is MNHEY, CDR2 SMNVEV, per germline (reference sequence). V lost 6 bases and J lost 6; bases outside the gene matches: 8. The CDR3 contains 15 residues. CDR3 loop: CASSPRDRVAGELFF. The CDR3 DNA reads TGTGCCAGCAGCCCCCGGGACAGGGTGGCCGGGGAGCTGTTTTTT.

V usage is TRBV5-4 and J usage is TRBJ2-2; D remains ambiguous. The V and J ends lost 6 bases and 6 bases respectively, with 15 bases between them. There are 14 residues in the CDR3. Germline V gene data show CDR1 as SGHNT and CDR2 as YYREEE (reference sequence). CDR3 nucleotides: TGTGCCAGCACCAACGAGGATTACGCCGGGGAGCTGTTTTTT. Protein product: CASTNEDYAGELFF.